The source of this T cell receptor (beta chain) is a study of CD8+ T cells in alopecia areata. Overall study context: Treatment ran 6 to 18 months, with 6 months of follow-up afterward.

CDR1 is LGHNA and CDR2 is YNFKEQ in the germline V gene. CDR3 length equals 15 residues. Trimming removed 3 bases from V and 1 base from J, with 11 bases in between. Investigators isolated RNA and reverse transcribed it into cDNA to act as the sequencing template. Method: immunoSEQ multiplex PCR; TCRdb's copy keeps in-frame clones and lacks some. The repertoire consists of about 150,000 clones, with around three fifths occurring once and the leading ten covering 6.4%. Comment on this clone: Its cognate antigen is unknown. Other DNA sequences in the sample encode the same CDR3.

Notes on the study in general: It was less clear whether patients shared TCRs than it was in mice, possibly because of HLA. Normal skin's resident alphabeta T cells are also sequenced in scalp samples.

The TCR was taken from a human donor with alopecia areata. This chain uses TRBV4-2 with TRBJ2-3; possible D gene TRBD2, 5 bases. The source material was CD4+ T cells sorted from blood, sampled at week 0. CDR3 in DNA: TGTGCCAGCAGCCAGGAAAATAGCGGCACAGATACGCAGTATTTT. Protein product: CASSQENSGTDTQYF.